The T cell receptor beta chain described here comes from a study of blood T cell repertoires in COVID-19. Study at large: Sites across the United States, Italy and Spain contributed samples from acute and convalescent COVID-19. T cells, B-cell-depleted T cells, or PBMCs provided the cDNA or gDNA that served as material.

Source study methods: Reference gene primer amplification gave nucleated cell count estimates. The method was immunoSEQ multiplex PCR; TCRdb's version includes in-frame clones alone and lacks a portion of them. V and J calls and clone size are as listed in that table; D and trimming were resolved from the DNA. Among around 140,000 clones listed, approximately 80% were seen once. Germline assignment: CDR1 SGHRS and CDR2 YFSETQ. Germline trimming cut 3 bases from V and 5 bases from J; bases unmatched to any gene: 10. The CDR3 is 17 amino acids. This clone has just a few counts. The specimen sequenced was peripheral blood. The rearrangement uses TRBV5-1 and TRBJ2-2; 10 bases agree with TRBD2. The origin of this receptor is a man in his fifties or sixties with active or convalescent COVID-19. The DNA of the CDR3 is TGCGCCAGCAGCTCGCCGGGAGCTAGCGGGAGTACCGGGGAGCTGTTTTTT. It encodes CASSSPGASGSTGELFF.